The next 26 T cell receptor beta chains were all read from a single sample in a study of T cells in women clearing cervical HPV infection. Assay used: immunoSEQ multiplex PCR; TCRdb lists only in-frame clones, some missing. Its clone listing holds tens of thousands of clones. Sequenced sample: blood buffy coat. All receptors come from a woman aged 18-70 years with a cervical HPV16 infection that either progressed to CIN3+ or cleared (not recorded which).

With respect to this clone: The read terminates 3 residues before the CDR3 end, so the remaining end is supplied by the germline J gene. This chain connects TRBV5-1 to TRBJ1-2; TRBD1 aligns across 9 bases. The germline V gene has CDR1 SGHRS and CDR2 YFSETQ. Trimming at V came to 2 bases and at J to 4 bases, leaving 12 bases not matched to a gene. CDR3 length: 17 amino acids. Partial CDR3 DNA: TGCGCCAGCAGCTTTACAGGGGGCGCTTTCGGTGGCTATGGC. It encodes CASSFTGGAFGGYG. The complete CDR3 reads CASSFTGGAFGGYGYTF.

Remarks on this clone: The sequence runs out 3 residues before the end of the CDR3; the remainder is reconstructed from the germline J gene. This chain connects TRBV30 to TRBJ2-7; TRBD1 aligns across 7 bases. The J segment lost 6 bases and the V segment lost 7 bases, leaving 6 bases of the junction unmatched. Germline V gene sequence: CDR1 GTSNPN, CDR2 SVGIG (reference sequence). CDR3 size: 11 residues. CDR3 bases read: TGTGCCTCGACAGGGCCCACCGAG. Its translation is CASTGPTE. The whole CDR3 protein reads CASTGPTEQYF.

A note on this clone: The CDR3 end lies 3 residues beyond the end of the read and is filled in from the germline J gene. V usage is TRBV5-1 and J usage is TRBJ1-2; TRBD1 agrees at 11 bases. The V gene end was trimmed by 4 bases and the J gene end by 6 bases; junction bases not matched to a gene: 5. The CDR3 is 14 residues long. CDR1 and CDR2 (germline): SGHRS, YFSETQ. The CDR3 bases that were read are TGCGCCAGCAGCCGGGACAGGGGGAGAGATGGC. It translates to CASSRDRGRDG. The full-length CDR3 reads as CASSRDRGRDGYTF.

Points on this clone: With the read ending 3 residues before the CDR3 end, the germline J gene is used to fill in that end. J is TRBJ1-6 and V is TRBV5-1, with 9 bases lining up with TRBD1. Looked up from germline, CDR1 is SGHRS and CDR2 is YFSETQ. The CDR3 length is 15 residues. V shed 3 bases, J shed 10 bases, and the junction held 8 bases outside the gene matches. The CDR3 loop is CASSWGTGTGSPLHF. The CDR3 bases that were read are TGCGCCAGCAGCTGGGGGACAGGGACAGGGTCACCC.

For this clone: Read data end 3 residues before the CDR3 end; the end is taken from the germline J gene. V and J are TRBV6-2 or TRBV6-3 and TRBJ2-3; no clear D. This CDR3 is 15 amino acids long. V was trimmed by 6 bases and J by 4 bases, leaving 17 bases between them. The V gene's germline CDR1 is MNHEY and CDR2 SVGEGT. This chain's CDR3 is CASRSQRMIPDTQYF. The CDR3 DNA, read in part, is TGTGCCAGCAGGAGCCAGCGAATGATTCCAGATACG.

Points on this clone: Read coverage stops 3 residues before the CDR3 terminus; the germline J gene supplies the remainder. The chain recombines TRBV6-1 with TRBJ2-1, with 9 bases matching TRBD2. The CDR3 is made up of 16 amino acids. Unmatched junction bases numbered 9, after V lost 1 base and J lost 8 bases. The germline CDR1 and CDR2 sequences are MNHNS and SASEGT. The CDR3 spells CASSEGPAGGPYEQFF. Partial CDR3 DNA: TGTGCCAGCAGTGAAGGGCCCGCGGGAGGGCCGTATGAG.

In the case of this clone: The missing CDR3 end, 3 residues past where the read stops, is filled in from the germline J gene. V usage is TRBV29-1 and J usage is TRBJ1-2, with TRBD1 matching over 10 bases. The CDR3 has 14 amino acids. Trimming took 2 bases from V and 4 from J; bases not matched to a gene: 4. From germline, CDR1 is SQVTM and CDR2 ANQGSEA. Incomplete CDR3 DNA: TGCAGCGTTGAAATGAGGGACAGGGGCTATGGC. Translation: CSVEMRDRGYG. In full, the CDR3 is CSVEMRDRGYGYTF.

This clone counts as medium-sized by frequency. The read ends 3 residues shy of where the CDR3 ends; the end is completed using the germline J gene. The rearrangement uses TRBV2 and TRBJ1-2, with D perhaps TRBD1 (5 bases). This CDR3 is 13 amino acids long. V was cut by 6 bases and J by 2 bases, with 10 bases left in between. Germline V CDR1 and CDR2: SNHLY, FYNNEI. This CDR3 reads CASRQELNYGYTF. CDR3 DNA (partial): TGTGCCAGCAGACAGGAGCTAAACTATGGC.

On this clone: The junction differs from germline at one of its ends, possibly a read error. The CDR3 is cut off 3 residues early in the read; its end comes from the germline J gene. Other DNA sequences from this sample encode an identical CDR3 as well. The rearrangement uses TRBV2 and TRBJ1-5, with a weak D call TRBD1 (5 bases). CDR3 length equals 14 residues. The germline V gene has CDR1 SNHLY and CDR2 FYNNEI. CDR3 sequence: CASHLGLLNQPQHF. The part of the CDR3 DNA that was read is TGTGCCAGCCACTTGGGACTATTAAATCAACCC.

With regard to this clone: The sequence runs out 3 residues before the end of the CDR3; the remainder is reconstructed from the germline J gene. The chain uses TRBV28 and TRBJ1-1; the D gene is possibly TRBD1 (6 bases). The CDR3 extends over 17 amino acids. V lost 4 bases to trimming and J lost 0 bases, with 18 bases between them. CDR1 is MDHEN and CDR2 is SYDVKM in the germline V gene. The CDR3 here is CASSSTGLRLMNTEAFF. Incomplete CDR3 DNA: TGTGCCAGCAGTTCCACAGGGCTCCGTCTTATGAACACTGAA.

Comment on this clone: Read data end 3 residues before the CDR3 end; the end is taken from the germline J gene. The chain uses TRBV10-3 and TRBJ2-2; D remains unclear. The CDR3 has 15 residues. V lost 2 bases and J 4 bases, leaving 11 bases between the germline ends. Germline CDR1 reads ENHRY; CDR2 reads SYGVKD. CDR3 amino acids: CAISENSRGTGELFF. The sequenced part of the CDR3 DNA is TGTGCCATCAGTGAGAATAGCCGAGGCACCGGGGAG.

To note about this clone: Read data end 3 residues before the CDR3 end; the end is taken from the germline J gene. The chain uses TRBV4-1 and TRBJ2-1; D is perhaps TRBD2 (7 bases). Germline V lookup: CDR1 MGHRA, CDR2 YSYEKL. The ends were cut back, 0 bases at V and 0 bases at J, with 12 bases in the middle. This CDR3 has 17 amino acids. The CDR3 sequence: CASSQEIGGGSYNEQFF. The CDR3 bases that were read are TGCGCCAGCAGCCAAGAAATAGGGGGGGGCTCCTACAATGAG.

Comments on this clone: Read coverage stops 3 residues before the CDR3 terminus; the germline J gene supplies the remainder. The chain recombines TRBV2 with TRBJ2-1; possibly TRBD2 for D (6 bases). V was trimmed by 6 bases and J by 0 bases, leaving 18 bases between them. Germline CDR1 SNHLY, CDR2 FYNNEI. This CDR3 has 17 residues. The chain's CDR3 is CASRRPGSGGSYNEQFF. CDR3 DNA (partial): TGTGCCAGCAGGAGGCCCGGTAGCGGCGGCTCCTACAATGAG.

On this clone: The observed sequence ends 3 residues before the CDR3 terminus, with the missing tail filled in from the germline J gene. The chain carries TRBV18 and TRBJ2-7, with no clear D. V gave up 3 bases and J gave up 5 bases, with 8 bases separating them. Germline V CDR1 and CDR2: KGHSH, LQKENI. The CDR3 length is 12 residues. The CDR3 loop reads CASSPSGHEQYF. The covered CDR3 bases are TGTGCCAGCTCACCCTCTGGGCACGAG.

The sequenced part of the CDR3 DNA is TGCAGTGCTAGAGAGGGGGGGTCGGGCGGGAGGGGCAGCTACAATGAG. Translated: CSAREGGSGGRGSYNE. The whole CDR3 reads CSAREGGSGGRGSYNEQFF. The chain is built from TRBV20-1 and TRBJ2-1, with 9 bases matching TRBD2. The CDR3 goes on 3 residues after the read ends, and that part is filled in from the germline J gene. The CDR3 length is 19 residues. CDR1 and CDR2 (germline): DFQATT, SNEGSKA (reference sequence). The J segment lost 3 bases and the V segment lost 0 bases, leaving 15 bases of the junction unmatched.

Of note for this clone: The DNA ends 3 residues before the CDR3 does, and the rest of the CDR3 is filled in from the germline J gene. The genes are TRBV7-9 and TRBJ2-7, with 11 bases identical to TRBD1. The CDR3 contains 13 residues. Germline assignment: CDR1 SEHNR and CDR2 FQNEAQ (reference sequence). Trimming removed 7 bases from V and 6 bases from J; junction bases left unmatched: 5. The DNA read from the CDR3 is TGTGCCAGCAACTCCGGGACAGGGGGCGAG. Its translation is CASNSGTGGE. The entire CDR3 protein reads CASNSGTGGEQYF.

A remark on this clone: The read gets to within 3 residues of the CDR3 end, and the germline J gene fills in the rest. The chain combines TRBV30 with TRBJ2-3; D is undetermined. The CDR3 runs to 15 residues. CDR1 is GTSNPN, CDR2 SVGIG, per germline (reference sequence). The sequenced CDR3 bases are TGTGCCTGGAGTTACCAGTCGGGTAGCAATCAGCCG. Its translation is CAWSYQSGSNQP. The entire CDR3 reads CAWSYQSGSNQPQYF.

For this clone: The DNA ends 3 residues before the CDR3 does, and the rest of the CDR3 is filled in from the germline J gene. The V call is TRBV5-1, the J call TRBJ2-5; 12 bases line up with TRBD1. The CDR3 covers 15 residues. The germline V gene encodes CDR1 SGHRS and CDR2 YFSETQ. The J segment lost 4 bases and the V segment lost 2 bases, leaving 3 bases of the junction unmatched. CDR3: CASSFGTGGAETQYF. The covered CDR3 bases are TGCGCCAGCAGCTTCGGGACAGGGGGCGCAGAGACC. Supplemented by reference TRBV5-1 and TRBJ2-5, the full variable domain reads KAGVTQTPRYLIKTRGQQVTLSCSPISGHRSVSWYQQTPGQGLQFLFEYFSETQRNKGNFPGRFSGRQFSNSRSEMNVSTLELGDSALYLCASSFGTGGAETQYFGPGTRLLVL.

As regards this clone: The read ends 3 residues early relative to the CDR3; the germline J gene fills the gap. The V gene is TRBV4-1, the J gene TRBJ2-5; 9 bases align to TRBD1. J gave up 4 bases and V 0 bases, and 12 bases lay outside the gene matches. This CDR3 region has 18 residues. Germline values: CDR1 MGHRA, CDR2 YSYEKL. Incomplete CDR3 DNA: TGCGCCAGCAGCCAAGATTGGGGAGGGACAGGGATGAGAGAGACC. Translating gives CASSQDWGGTGMRET. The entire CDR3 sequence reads CASSQDWGGTGMRETQYF.

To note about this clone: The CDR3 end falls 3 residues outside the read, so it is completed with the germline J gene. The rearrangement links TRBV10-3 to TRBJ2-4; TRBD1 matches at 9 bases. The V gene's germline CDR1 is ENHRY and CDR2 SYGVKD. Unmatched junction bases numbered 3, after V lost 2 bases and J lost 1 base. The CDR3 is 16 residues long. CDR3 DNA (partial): TGTGCCATCAGTGAGAACAGGGGGCAGGCCAAAAACATT. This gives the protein CAISENRGQAKNI. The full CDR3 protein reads CAISENRGQAKNIQYF.

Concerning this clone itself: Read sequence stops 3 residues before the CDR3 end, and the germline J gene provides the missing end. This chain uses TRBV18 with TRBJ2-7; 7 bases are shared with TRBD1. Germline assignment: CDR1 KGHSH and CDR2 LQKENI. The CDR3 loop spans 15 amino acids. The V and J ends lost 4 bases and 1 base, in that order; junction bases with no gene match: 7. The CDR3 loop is CASSLAATGSYEQYF. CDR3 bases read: TGTGCCAGCTCACTAGCCGCGACAGGGTCCTACGAG. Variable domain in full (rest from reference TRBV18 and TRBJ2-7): NAGVMQNPRHLVRRRGQEARLRCSPMKGHSHVYWYRQLPEEGLKFMVYLQKENIIDESGMPKERFSAEFPKEGPSILRIQQVVRGDSAAYFCASSLAATGSYEQYFGPGTRLTVT.

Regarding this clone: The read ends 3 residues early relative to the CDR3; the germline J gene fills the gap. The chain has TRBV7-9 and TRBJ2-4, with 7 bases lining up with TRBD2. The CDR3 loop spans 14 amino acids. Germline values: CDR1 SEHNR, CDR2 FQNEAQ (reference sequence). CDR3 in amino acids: CASSPMRGNYGQYF. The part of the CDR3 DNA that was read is TGTGCCAGCAGCCCAATGCGGGGGAACTATGGT.

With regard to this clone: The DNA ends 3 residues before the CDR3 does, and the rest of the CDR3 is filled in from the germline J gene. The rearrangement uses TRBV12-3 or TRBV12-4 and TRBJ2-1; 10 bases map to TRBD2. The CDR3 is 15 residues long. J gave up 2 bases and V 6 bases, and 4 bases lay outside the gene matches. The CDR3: CASSYLAGAYNEQFF. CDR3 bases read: TGTGCCAGCAGCTACCTAGCGGGAGCCTACAATGAG.

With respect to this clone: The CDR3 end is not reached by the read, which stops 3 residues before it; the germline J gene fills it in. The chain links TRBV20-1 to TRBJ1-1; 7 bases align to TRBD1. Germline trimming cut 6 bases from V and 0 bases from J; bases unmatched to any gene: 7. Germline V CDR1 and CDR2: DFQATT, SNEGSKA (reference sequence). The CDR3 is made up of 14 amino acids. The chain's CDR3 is CSAAMGQMNTEAFF. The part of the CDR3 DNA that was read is TGCAGTGCCGCAATGGGACAGATGAACACTGAA.

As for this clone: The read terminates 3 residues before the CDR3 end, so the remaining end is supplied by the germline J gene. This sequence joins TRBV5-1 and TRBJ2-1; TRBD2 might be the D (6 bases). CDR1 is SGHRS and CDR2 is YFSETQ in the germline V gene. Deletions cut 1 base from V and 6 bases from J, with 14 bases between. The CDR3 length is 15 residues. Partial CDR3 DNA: TGCGCCAGCAGCTTGAGACTAGATGGCGCCAATGAG. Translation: CASSLRLDGANE. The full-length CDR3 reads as CASSLRLDGANEQFF.

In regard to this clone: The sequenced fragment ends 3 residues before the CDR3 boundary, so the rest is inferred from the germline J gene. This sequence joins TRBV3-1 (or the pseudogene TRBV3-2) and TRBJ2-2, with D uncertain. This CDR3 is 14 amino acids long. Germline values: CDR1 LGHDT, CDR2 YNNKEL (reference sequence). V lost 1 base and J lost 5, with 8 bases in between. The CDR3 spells CASSQGAWTGELFF. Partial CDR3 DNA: TGTGCCAGCAGCCAAGGAGCTTGGACCGGGGAG.